The entry below describes one TCR beta chain. Germline CDR1 reads SGDLS; CDR2 reads YYNGEE. The CDR3 has 13 amino acids. V lost 6 bases and J lost 5, with 14 bases in between. This entry comes from a study of blood T cell repertoires in COVID-19. At the level of the study: Both acute and convalescent COVID-19 samples were obtained from the United States, Italy and Spain. T cells, B-cell-depleted T cells, or PBMCs supplied cDNA or gDNA.

Original methodology: Nucleated cell counts were estimated from reference gene primer amplification. TCRdb keeps only in-frame clones here, not all; method: immunoSEQ multiplex PCR. The DNA was the basis for D and trimming; V, J and clone size are from that table. Altogether around 82,000 clones are present, more than 80% being singletons, with the ten largest covering 6.9%. This chain connects TRBV9 to TRBJ1-2, with a possible D match to TRBD1 (6 bases). The TCR was taken from a human donor in a cohort sampled during active COVID-19. The sequencing input was peripheral blood. The CDR3 DNA reads as TGTGCCAGCACCTCCGGGCAGGGGTATGGCTACACCTTC. Translation gives CASTSGQGYGYTF.